This entry lists 22 T cell receptor beta chains sequenced from one sample in a study of T cells of healthy individuals. TCRdb recomputed calls from the 5' RACE reads with MiXCR, one row per CDR3 protein. Here the sample spans about 53,000 distinct CDR3 sequences, around 15% being singletons. These receptor sequences come from a human donor in good health.

This chain links TRBV9 with TRBJ2-6, with a tentative D call TRBD1 (5 bases). Between the trimmed V and J ends, which lost 1 base and 0 bases, there was a span of 11 bases. The germline CDR1 and CDR2 sequences are SGDLS and YYNGEE. This CDR3 contains 17 residues. The CDR3 region has the DNA TGTGCCAGCAGCGTAAACGCAGGGTTCTCTGGGGCCAACGTCCTGACTTTC. It encodes CASSVNAGFSGANVLTF. Variable domain in full (rest from reference TRBV9 and TRBJ2-6): DSGVTQTPKHLITATGQRVTLRCSPRSGDLSVYWYQQSLDQGLQFLIQYYNGEERAKGNILERFSAQQFPDLHSELNLSSLELGDSALYFCASSVNAGFSGANVLTFGAGSRLTVL.

In this sample, this clonotype turned up many times. This chain uses TRBV6-6 with TRBJ2-1; 7 bases are shared with TRBD2. Germline CDR1 and CDR2: MNHNY and SVGAGI (reference sequence). This CDR3 has 16 amino acids. V dropped 2 bases and J dropped 0; count of bases not matched to a gene: 4. CDR3: CASSYGGDYSYNEQFF. DNA for the CDR3: TGTGCCAGCAGTTACGGGGGGGACTACTCCTACAATGAGCAGTTCTTC.

This clonotype was found many times. The chain couples TRBV2 to TRBJ2-2; 8 bases match TRBD1. The CDR3 contains 14 residues. The V segment lost 4 bases and the J segment 4 bases; nucleotides outside the gene matches: 2. CDR1 and CDR2 (germline): SNHLY, FYNNEI. The CDR3 loop reads CASSGQGTTGELFF. DNA for the CDR3: TGTGCCAGCAGTGGACAGGGGACCACCGGGGAGCTGTTTTTT.

The sample holds many counts of this clonotype. The chain joins TRBV12-3 or TRBV12-4 to TRBJ1-5, with 8 nucleotides matching TRBD1. Trimming took 3 bases from V and 0 from J; bases not matched to a gene: 10. There are 18 residues in the CDR3. The CDR3, as DNA: TGTGCCAGCAGTTTGGGACAGGACAGCAAATATAGCAATCAGCCCCAGCATTTT. It translates to CASSLGQDSKYSNQPQHF.

This clonotype came up a few times. This chain connects TRBV12-3 or TRBV12-4 to TRBJ1-5; no firm D call. Trimming removed 2 bases from V and 4 bases from J, with 12 bases in between. CDR3 length: 15 amino acids. The CDR3 protein is CASSLIPDPNQPQHF. Here the CDR3 DNA reads TGTGCCAGCAGTTTAATTCCGGACCCTAATCAGCCCCAGCATTTT.

This clonotype was recorded many times. The chain joins TRBV7-2 to TRBJ2-7; 12 bases are a match to TRBD2. After removal of 5 bases from V and 3 bases from J, the junction contained 8 bases not matched to a gene. This CDR3 has 16 amino acids. Per germline, CDR1 SGHTA and CDR2 FQGNSA. This CDR3 is CASSVETSGRVYEQYF. Here the CDR3 DNA reads TGTGCCAGCAGCGTAGAGACTAGCGGGAGAGTCTACGAGCAGTACTTC.

This chain uses TRBV10-3 with TRBJ2-3; 9 bases align to TRBD2. V lost 6 bases, J lost 5 bases, and 9 bases stayed unmatched. The germline CDR1 and CDR2 sequences are ENHRY and SYGVKD. There are 15 residues in the CDR3. The CDR3 here is CAIRGTSRGRDTQYF. The CDR3 DNA sequence: TGTGCCATCAGAGGGACTAGCAGGGGTAGAGATACGCAGTATTTT.

The chain employs TRBV13 and TRBJ2-7; 8 bases are shared with TRBD1. J lost 5 bases, V lost 0 bases, and 3 bases had no gene match. Germline CDR1 reads PRHDT; CDR2 reads FYEKMQ (reference sequence). The CDR3 runs 14 residues. As DNA, the CDR3 is TGTGCCAGCAGCTTAGGGCCGACAGGGGACGAGCAGTACTTC. This gives the protein CASSLGPTGDEQYF. The full variable domain, completed using reference TRBV13 and TRBJ2-7, is AAGVIQSPRHLIKEKRETATLKCYPIPRHDTVYWYQQGPGQDPQFLISFYEKMQSDKGSIPDRFSAQQFSDYHSELNMSSLELGDSALYFCASSLGPTGDEQYFGPGTRLTVT.

This clonotype showed up many times. Here the CDR3 reads CSATGQDYGYTF. CDR3 in DNA: TGCAGTGCCACAGGCCAGGACTATGGCTACACCTTC. The chain couples TRBV20-1 to TRBJ1-2; the D gene is possibly TRBD1 (5 bases). Germline V gene lookup returns CDR1 DFQATT and CDR2 SNEGSKA (reference sequence). The CDR3 loop spans 12 amino acids. The germline V and J ends were trimmed by 6 bases and 3 bases, with 11 bases remaining between them.

This clonotype was seen just once. The chain carries TRBV5-1 and TRBJ2-3; 9 positions match TRBD1. The CDR3 has 14 amino acids. The germline V gene encodes CDR1 SGHRS and CDR2 YFSETQ. With 4 bases clipped from V and 4 bases from J, the junction kept 4 bases outside the gene matches. The CDR3 spells CASSDDRGSDTQYF. The CDR3 nucleotides are TGCGCCAGCAGCGACGACAGGGGGTCAGATACGCAGTATTTT. Combining the CDR3 with reference TRBV5-1 and TRBJ2-3 gives the whole variable domain KAGVTQTPRYLIKTRGQQVTLSCSPISGHRSVSWYQQTPGQGLQFLFEYFSETQRNKGNFPGRFSGRQFSNSRSEMNVSTLELGDSALYLCASSDDRGSDTQYFGPGTRLTVL.

This clonotype has at least ten counts. The chain links TRBV7-2 to TRBJ2-3; D perhaps matches TRBD2 (7 bases). This CDR3 has 14 amino acids. Trimming cost V 4 bases and J 6 bases, with 14 bases left between them. Germline assignment: CDR1 SGHTA and CDR2 FQGNSA. The CDR3 region has the DNA TGTGCCAGCAGCTGGGGGGGGCCGCGGGATACGCAGTATTTT. This encodes CASSWGGPRDTQYF.

J is TRBJ2-7 and V is TRBV9; D is unresolved. V dropped 2 bases and J dropped 7 bases, with 13 bases sitting between them. The CDR3 length is 13 residues. Germline V gene sequence: CDR1 SGDLS, CDR2 YYNGEE. The CDR3 nucleotides read TGTGCCAGCAGCGTGGGCCGTGTTGGGGAGCAGTACTTC. Its translation: CASSVGRVGEQYF.

This clonotype was observed many times. The V gene is TRBV18, the J gene TRBJ1-3; D is unclear. Germline V gene data show CDR1 as KGHSH and CDR2 as LQKENI. V shed 2 bases and J shed 0 bases, with 8 bases lying between them. This CDR3 has 15 amino acids. Here the CDR3 reads CASSPNMGSGNTIYF. The CDR3 coding sequence is TGTGCCAGCTCACCAAACATGGGCTCTGGAAACACCATATATTTT.

This clonotype was detected many times. The chain is built from TRBV5-5 and TRBJ2-7; 14 bases match TRBD2. This CDR3 region has 15 residues. Germline CDR1 is SGHKS and CDR2 is YYEKEE (reference sequence). Losses at the gene ends were 4 bases for V and 3 bases for J; bases not matched to a gene: 3. CDR3 in DNA: TGTGCCAGCAGCCAGGGACTAGCGGGAGACTACGAGCAGTACTTC. Residues: CASSQGLAGDYEQYF.

In its sample, this clonotype was seen many times. The CDR3 bases are TGCAGTGTAGGGGGGGATTTCTCCTACAATGAGCAGTTCTTC. This translates into CSVGGDFSYNEQFF. The V and J genes are TRBV20-1 and TRBJ2-1, with D possibly TRBD2 on 7 matching bases. The germline V gene encodes CDR1 DFQATT and CDR2 SNEGSKA (reference sequence). The CDR3 consists of 14 residues. V lost 7 bases, J lost 0 bases, and 13 bases lay in between.

This clonotype was seen repeatedly, ten times or more. The chain uses TRBV7-2 and TRBJ2-3, with D possibly TRBD2 on 6 matching bases. The germline CDR1 and CDR2 sequences are SGHTA and FQGNSA. This CDR3 has 16 residues. Trimming removed 2 bases from V and 1 base from J, with 13 bases in between. The CDR3 spells CASSLRGGGGTDTQYF. The CDR3 DNA reads TGTGCCAGCAGCTTAAGGGGCGGCGGGGGCACAGATACGCAGTATTTT.

Turning to this clonotype: With a much larger clone just one base away, this may be a read error. V is TRBV19 and J is TRBJ2-7; D uncertain. The V gene's germline CDR1 is LNHDA and CDR2 SQIVND (reference sequence). CDR3 length: 14 residues. DNA of the CDR3: TGTGCCAGTGGTGGGGATAACGAGCTCTACGGGCAGTACTTC. Translated: CASGGDNELYGQYF.

This clonotype has ten or more counts. The rearrangement uses TRBV5-4 and TRBJ2-7, with TRBD2 matching over 10 bases. This CDR3 has 14 residues. The junction had 4 bases not matched to a gene; V was cut back by 4 bases and J by 3 bases. Germline assignment: CDR1 SGHNT and CDR2 YYREEE (reference sequence). The CDR3 sequence: CASSPAGGIYEQYF. The CDR3 nucleotides read TGTGCCAGCAGCCCAGCGGGAGGGATCTACGAGCAGTACTTC.

V usage is TRBV19 and J usage is TRBJ2-7; 8 nucleotides agree with TRBD2. This CDR3 contains 15 residues. The germline gives CDR1 LNHDA, CDR2 SQIVND (reference sequence). V dropped 3 bases and J dropped 2; count of bases not matched to a gene: 6. The CDR3 DNA follows: TGTGCCAGTAGTATCGCACTAGCGGCCCCCTACGAGCAGTACTTC. The encoded protein is CASSIALAAPYEQYF.

A few counts support this clonotype. The J gene is TRBJ1-3, the V gene TRBV7-9, with D tentatively TRBD1 (5 bases). This CDR3 is 15 amino acids long. The V gene's germline CDR1 is SEHNR and CDR2 FQNEAQ (reference sequence). Trimming took off 4 bases at V and 2 bases at J, with 12 bases between the two ends. CDR3 residues: CASSWGRSTGNTIYF. Written as DNA, the CDR3 is TGTGCCAGCAGCTGGGGACGGTCAACTGGAAACACCATATATTTT. Using reference TRBV7-9 and TRBJ1-3 for the parts outside the CDR3, the full variable domain is DTGVSQNPRHKITKRGQNVTFRCDPISEHNRLYWYRQTLGQGPEFLTYFQNEAQLEKSRLLSDRFSAERPKGSFSTLEIQRTEQGDSAMYLCASSWGRSTGNTIYFGEGSWLTVV.

This clonotype has ten or more counts. The chain employs TRBV6-5 and TRBJ2-3, with 12 positions matching TRBD2. J was trimmed by 5 bases and V by 6 bases; bases with no gene match: 15. The CDR3 runs to 18 residues. In germline, CDR1 is MNHEY, CDR2 SVGAGI. The chain's CDR3 is CASRGRRLAGGHQDTQYF. DNA of the CDR3: TGTGCCAGCAGGGGCCGCAGGCTAGCGGGAGGGCATCAAGATACGCAGTATTTT.

This clonotype was seen at least ten times. CDR3 amino acids: CASSRPQQDGYTF. For the CDR3, the DNA is TGTGCCAGCAGCCGGCCTCAGCAAGATGGCTACACCTTC. This rearrangement joins TRBV25-1 to TRBJ1-2, with D uncertain. CDR1 is MGHDK, CDR2 SYGVNS, per germline. With 6 bases removed from V and 6 bases from J, the gap between germline ends came to 14 bases. This CDR3 region has 13 residues.